Listed below are T cell receptor beta chains from one sample, sequenced in a study of blood T cell repertoires in COVID-19. This table comes from immunoSEQ multiplex PCR, and its TCRdb copy is limited to in-frame clones, with some not included. The table has around 390,000 clones, just under 90% seen once; the top ten hold about 9.4%. Input material: PBMCs or T cells enriched from blood (not recorded which). The receptors come from a woman in her forties or fifties who had recovered from COVID-19. CDR3s leave out the opening cysteine and the closing phenylalanine or tryptophan. A D gene is named only where the DNA matches it firmly. Size tells how often a clone was seen (once, few, many) or the class of an expanded clone, and some rows leave it out.

v_call clone_size d_call cdr3_aa
TRBV7-9 . . ASSAPGGEKLF
TRBV10-3 few . AISAVNQPQH
TRBV18 once TRBD1 ASSHGTGDQPQH
TRBV7-9 . . ASSLAVVGTEAF
TRBV6-5 . . ASRSSEDTQY
TRBV4-3 . TRBD1 ASSLGPGTGGYGYT
TRBV9 few . ASSDRQSSTDTQY
TRBV19 . . ASSTRENNEKLF
TRBV9 . TRBD2 ASSVESGGTYNEQF
TRBV10-3 . TRBD1 AISEQGAIGYT
TRBV5-1 . . ASSLGDDSYNSPLH
TRBV7-9 . TRBD1 ASSSAPDRAPLH
TRBV28 . TRBD1 ASSYGPTGQSNTEAF
TRBV30 . TRBD1 AWAGTVPGEQF
TRBV5-1 . TRBD1 ASSLGQGGTEAF
TRBV28 once TRBD2 ASSTTSGGQYEQY
TRBV7-9 . . ASRQDSPEAF
TRBV2 . TRBD1 ASSGTGGPHDPQH
TRBV19 . TRBD1 ASRGQGYEAF
TRBV2 . . AISDISGNTIY
TRBV28 few TRBD2 ASRDSGVSYEQY
TRBV2 . . ASSETDRNQPQH
TRBV5-1 . TRBD2 ASSLASGGRETQY
TRBV6-5 . . ASSNRRGAEAF
TRBV6-2/TRBV6-3 once . ASSRQASYEQY